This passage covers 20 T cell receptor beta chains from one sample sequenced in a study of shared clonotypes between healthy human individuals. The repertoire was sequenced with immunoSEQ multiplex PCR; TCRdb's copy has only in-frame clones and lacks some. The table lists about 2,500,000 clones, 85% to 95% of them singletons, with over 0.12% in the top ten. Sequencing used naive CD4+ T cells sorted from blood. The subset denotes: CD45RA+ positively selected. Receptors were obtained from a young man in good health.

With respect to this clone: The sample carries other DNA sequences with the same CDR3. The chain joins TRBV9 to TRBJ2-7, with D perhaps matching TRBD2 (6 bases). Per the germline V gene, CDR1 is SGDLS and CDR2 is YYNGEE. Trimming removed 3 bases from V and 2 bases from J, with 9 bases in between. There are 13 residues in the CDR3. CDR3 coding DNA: TGTGCCAGCAGCGCTGGAGGGCCCTACGAGCAGTACTTC. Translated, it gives CASSAGGPYEQYF.

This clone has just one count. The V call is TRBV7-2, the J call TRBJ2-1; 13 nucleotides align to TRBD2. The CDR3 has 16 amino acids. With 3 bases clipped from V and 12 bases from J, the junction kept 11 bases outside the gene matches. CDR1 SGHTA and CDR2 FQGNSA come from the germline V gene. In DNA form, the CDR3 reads TGTGCCAGCAGCTTCCCCACCGGACTAGCGGGAGAGGGGCAGTTCTTC. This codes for CASSFPTGLAGEGQFF.

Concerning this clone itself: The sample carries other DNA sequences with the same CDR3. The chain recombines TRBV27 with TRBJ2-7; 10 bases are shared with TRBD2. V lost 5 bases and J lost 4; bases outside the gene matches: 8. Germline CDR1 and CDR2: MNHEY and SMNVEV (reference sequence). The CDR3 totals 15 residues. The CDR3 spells CASSPRTSGSYEQYF. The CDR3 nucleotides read TGTGCCAGCAGTCCACGGACTAGCGGATCTTACGAGCAGTACTTC.

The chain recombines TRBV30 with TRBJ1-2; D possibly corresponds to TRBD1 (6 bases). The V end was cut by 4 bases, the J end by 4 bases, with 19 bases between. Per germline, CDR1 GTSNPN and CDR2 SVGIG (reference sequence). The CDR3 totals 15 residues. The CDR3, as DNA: TGTGCCTGGAACACTATAACAGGGCAGTCCTATGGCTACACCTTC. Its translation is CAWNTITGQSYGYTF. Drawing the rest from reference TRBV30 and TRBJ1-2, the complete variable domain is SQTIHQWPATLVQPVGSPLSLECTVEGTSNPNLYWYRQAAGRGLQLLFYSVGIGQISSEVPQNLSASRPQDRQFILSSKKLLLSDSGFYLCAWNTITGQSYGYTFGSGTRLTVV.

The CDR3 is CASSVREGAGELFF. The CDR3 DNA reads TGTGCCAGCAGTGTGAGGGAGGGCGCCGGGGAGCTGTTTTTT. The chain uses TRBV2 and TRBJ2-2; the match to TRBD2 covers 7 bases. CDR1 is SNHLY and CDR2 is FYNNEI in the germline V gene. V lost 4 bases, J lost 6 bases, and 5 bases stayed unmatched. The CDR3 sequence is 14 residues long.

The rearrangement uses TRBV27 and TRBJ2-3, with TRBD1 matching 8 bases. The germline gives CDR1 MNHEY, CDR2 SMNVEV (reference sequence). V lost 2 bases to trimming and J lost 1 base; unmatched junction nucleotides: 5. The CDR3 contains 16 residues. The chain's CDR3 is CASSLVQGGGTDTQYF. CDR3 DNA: TGTGCCAGCAGTTTAGTACAGGGGGGTGGCACAGATACGCAGTATTTT.

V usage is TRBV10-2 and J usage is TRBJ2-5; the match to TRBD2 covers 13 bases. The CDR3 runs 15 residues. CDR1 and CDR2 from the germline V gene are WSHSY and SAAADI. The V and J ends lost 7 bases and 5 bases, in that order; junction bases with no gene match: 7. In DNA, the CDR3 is TGCGCCAGCAAACTAGCGGGAGGGCCGGGGGAGACCCAGTACTTC. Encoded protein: CASKLAGGPGETQYF.

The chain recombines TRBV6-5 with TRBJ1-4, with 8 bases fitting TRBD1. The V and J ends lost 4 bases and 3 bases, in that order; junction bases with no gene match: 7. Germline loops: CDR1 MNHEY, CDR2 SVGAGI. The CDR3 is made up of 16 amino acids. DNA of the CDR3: TGTGCCAGCAGTTCCCGAGGACAGGGAGCTAATGAAAAACTGTTTTTT. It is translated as CASSSRGQGANEKLFF.

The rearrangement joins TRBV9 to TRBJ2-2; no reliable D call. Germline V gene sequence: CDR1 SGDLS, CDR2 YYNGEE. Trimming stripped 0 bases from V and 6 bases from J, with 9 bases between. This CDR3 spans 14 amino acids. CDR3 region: CASSVGTSAGELFF. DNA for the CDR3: TGTGCCAGCAGCGTAGGAACAAGCGCCGGGGAGCTGTTTTTT.

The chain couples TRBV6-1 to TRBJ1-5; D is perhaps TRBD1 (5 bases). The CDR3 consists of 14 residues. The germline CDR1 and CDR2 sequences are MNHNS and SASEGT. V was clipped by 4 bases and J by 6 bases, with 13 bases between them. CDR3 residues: CASSAWGGSQPQHF. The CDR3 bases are TGTGCCAGCAGTGCATGGGGCGGTAGTCAGCCCCAGCATTTT.

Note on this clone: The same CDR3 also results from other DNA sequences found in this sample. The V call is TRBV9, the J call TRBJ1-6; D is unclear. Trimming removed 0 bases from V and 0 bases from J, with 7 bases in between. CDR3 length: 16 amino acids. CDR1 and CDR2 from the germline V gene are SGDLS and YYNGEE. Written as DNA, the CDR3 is TGTGCCAGCAGCGTAGACGTGAGCTCCTATAATTCACCCCTCCACTTT. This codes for CASSVDVSSYNSPLHF.

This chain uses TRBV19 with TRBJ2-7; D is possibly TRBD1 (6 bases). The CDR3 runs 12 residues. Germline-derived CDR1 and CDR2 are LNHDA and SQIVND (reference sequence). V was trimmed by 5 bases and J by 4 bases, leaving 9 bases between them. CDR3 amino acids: CASSYQGYEQYF. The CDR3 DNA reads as TGTGCCAGTAGTTATCAGGGGTACGAGCAGTACTTC. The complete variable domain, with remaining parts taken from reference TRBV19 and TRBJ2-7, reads DGGITQSPKYLFRKEGQNVTLSCEQNLNHDAMYWYRQDPGQGLRLIYYSQIVNDFQKGDIAEGYSVSREKKESFPLTVTSAQKNPTAFYLCASSYQGYEQYFGPGTRLTVT.

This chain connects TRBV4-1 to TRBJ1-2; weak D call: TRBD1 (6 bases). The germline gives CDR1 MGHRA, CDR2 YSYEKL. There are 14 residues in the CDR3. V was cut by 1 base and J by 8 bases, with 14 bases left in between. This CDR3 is CASSQVTGAGGYTF. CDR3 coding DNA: TGCGCCAGCAGCCAAGTGACAGGCGCCGGGGGCTACACCTTC.

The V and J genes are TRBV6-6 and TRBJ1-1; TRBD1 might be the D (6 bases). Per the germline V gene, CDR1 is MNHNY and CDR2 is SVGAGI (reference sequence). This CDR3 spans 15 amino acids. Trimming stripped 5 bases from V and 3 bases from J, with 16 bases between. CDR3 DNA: TGTGCCAGCAGTCGAACCCGGGGGCGCGACACTGAAGCTTTCTTT. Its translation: CASSRTRGRDTEAFF.

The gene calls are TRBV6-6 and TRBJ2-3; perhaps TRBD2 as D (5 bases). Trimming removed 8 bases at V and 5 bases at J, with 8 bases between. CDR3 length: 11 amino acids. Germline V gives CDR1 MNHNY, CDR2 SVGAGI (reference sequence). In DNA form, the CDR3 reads TGTGCCAGCGCAGCGGTAGATACGCAGTATTTT. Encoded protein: CASAAVDTQYF.

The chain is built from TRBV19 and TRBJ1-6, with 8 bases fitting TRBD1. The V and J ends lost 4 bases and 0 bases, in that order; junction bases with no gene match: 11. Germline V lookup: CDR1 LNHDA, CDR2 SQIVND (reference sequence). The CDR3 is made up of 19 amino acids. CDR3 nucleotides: TGTGCCAGTAGTACCTTAGACAGGGGCCACGACTCCTATAATTCACCCCTCCACTTT. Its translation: CASSTLDRGHDSYNSPLHF.

The CDR3 protein is CASSFQGPFWELFF. In DNA, the CDR3 is TGTGCCAGCAGCTTCCAGGGGCCCTTCTGGGAGCTGTTTTTT. The chain uses TRBV11-2 and TRBJ2-2, with D possibly matching TRBD1 (6 bases). Germline V gene data show CDR1 as SGHAT and CDR2 as FQNNGV. CDR3 size: 14 residues. Trimming shortened V by 3 bases and J by 9 bases, and 14 bases separated the two germline ends.

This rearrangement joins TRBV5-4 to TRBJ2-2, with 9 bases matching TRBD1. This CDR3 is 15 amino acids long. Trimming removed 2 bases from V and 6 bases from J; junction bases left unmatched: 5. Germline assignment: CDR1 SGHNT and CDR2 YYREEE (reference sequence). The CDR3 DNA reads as TGTGCCAGCAGCTTTGGGGACAGGGTAGCCGGGGAGCTGTTTTTT. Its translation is CASSFGDRVAGELFF. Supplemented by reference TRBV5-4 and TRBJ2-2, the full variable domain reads ETGVTQSPTHLIKTRGQQVTLRCSSQSGHNTVSWYQQALGQGPQFIFQYYREEENGRGNFPPRFSGLQFPNYSSELNVNALELDDSALYLCASSFGDRVAGELFFGEGSRLTVL.

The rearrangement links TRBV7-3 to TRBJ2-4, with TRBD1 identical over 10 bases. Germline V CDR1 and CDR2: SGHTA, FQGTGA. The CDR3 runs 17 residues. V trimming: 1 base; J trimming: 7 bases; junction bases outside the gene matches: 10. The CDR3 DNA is TGTGCCAGCAGCTTAAATGGGGGACAGGGGAATGCGAACATTCAGTACTTC. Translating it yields CASSLNGGQGNANIQYF.

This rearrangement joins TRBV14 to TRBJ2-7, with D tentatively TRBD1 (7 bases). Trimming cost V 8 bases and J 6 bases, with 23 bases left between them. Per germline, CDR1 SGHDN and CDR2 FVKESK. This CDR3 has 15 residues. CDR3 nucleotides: TGTGCCAGCTCCCTTATTTCCGGAGGGGGCGGCGAGCAGTACTTC. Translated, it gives CASSLISGGGGEQYF. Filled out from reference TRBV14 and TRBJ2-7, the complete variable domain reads EAGVTQFPSHSVIEKGQTVTLRCDPISGHDNLYWYRRVMGKEIKFLLHFVKESKQDESGMPNNRFLAERTGGTYSTLKVQPAELEDSGVYFCASSLISGGGGEQYFGPGTRLTVT.